A selection of T cell receptor beta chains follows, all from one sample in a study of shared clonotypes between healthy human individuals. Assay: immunoSEQ multiplex PCR; the TCRdb copy retains only in-frame clones and omits some. The sample lists about 2.3 million clones, 85% to 95% seen once, with about 0.41% in the top ten. Sequenced material: naive CD4+ T cells from PBMCs. The receptors shown here come from a man aged 18-30 years in good health. Some clones in this sample may be carry-over from other donors' samples. Both conserved end residues are part of each CDR3. Fields, in order: CDR3 protein, CDR3 DNA, V gene, CDR3 length, D gene, J gene, clone size. The D gene is left open where the match is weak. Clone sizes are given selectively: once, few, many, or a class where the clone is expanded.

CATMAASGANVLTF TGTGCCACGATGGCCGCCTCTGGGGCCAACGTCCTGACTTTC TRBV6-6 14 - TRBJ2-6 -
CASSQGGRDYGYTF TGCGCCAGCAGCCAGGGTGGCAGGGACTATGGCTACACCTTC TRBV5-1 14 - TRBJ1-2 -
CASSDDLPPTDTQYF TGTGCCAGCAGCGATGACTTGCCCCCCACAGATACGCAGTATTTT TRBV9 15 - TRBJ2-3 -
CASSLELRQYF TGTGCCAGCAGTTTGGAACTCAGGCAGTACTTC TRBV28 11 - TRBJ2-7 once
CAWVFYNEQFF TGTGCCTGGGTTTTTTACAATGAGCAGTTCTTC TRBV30 11 - TRBJ2-1 -
CASSQGVAGANVLTF TGTGCCAGCAGTCAGGGGGTTGCTGGGGCCAACGTCCTGACTTTC TRBV25-1 15 TRBD1 TRBJ2-6 -
CASSLITVPRELFF TGTGCCAGCAGTTTAATTACTGTCCCCCGGGAGCTGTTTTTT TRBV27 14 - TRBJ2-2 -
CASSGRRGRMSSYNEQFF TGTGCCAGCAGCGGACGGCGGGGGAGGATGAGCTCCTACAATGAGCAGTTCTTC TRBV9 18 TRBD2 TRBJ2-1 -
CASSLRRGSYEQYF TGTGCCAGCAGTCTTAGGCGGGGTTCCTACGAGCAGTACTTC TRBV6-5 14 - TRBJ2-7 -
CASSPTPTSTDTQYF TGCGCCAGCAGCCCCACTCCCACAAGCACAGATACGCAGTATTTT TRBV5-1 15 - TRBJ2-3 -
CASSGEGGGHEQYF TGTGCCAGCAGTGGGGAAGGGGGCGGACACGAGCAGTACTTC TRBV2 14 TRBD1 TRBJ2-7 -
CASHPSRGGRGETQYF TGTGCCAGCCACCCTTCCCGGGGGGGCAGAGGGGAGACCCAGTACTTC TRBV27 16 TRBD2 TRBJ2-5 -
CASGSDRGNQPQHF TGTGCCAGCGGTTCGGACAGAGGGAATCAGCCCCAGCATTTT TRBV2 14 - TRBJ1-5 -
CAWSSDIRPSNEQFF TGTGCCTGGAGTTCCGACATCAGGCCTAGTAATGAGCAGTTCTTC TRBV30 15 - TRBJ2-1 -
CAWSVGIGETQYF TGTGCCTGGAGCGTGGGGATAGGAGAGACCCAGTACTTC TRBV30 13 - TRBJ2-5 -
CASSKRTGATDTQYF TGTGCCAGCAGCAAAAGGACAGGGGCCACAGATACGCAGTATTTT TRBV7-9 15 TRBD1 TRBJ2-3 -
CASSLISGYEQYF TGTGCCAGCAGTTTAATCTCGGGATACGAGCAGTACTTC TRBV28 13 - TRBJ2-7 -
CASSRTGANNQPQHF TGTGCCAGTAGTAGGACAGGGGCCAACAATCAGCCCCAGCATTTT TRBV19 15 TRBD1 TRBJ1-5 few
CASSLGLAGLAYEQYF TGCGCCAGCAGCTTGGGACTAGCGGGGTTAGCTTACGAGCAGTACTTC TRBV5-1 16 TRBD2 TRBJ2-7 once
CASSPDRAAETQYF TGTGCCAGCTCACCCGACAGGGCGGCGGAGACCCAGTACTTC TRBV18 14 TRBD1 TRBJ2-5 -
CASSPPTGRPTDTQYF TGTGCCAGCTCACCACCGACCGGGAGGCCCACAGATACGCAGTATTTT TRBV18 16 TRBD2 TRBJ2-3 once
CASSEVGQGTGGELFF TGTGCCAGCAGTGAAGTGGGGCAGGGGACGGGCGGGGAGCTGTTTTTT TRBV2 16 - TRBJ2-2 -
CASRPGTGNTGELFF TGCGCCAGCAGGCCCGGGACAGGTAACACCGGGGAGCTGTTTTTT TRBV5-1 15 TRBD1 TRBJ2-2 -
CASSLEGVGGQPQHF TGTGCCAGCAGCCTTGAGGGCGTGGGGGGTCAGCCCCAGCATTTT TRBV2 15 - TRBJ1-5 -
CASTLAGAVYGNTIYF TGTGCCAGCACACTAGCGGGGGCCGTTTATGGAAACACCATATATTTT TRBV6-6 16 - TRBJ1-3 -
CASSPMKQGFTGELFF TGTGCCAGCTCACCAATGAAACAGGGTTTCACCGGGGAGCTGTTTTTT TRBV18 16 - TRBJ2-2 -
CASSPTDRFQETQYF TGTGCCAGCAGCCCAACCGACCGGTTCCAAGAGACCCAGTACTTC TRBV11-2 15 - TRBJ2-5 -
CASSQENEAQPQHF TGCGCCAGCAGCCAAGAAAATGAGGCTCAGCCCCAGCATTTT TRBV4-1 14 - TRBJ1-5 few
CASSQDYFLEDRRNTEAFF TGCGCCAGCAGCCAAGATTACTTTCTCGAAGACAGGAGGAACACTGAAGCTTTCTTT TRBV4-1 19 - TRBJ1-1 -
CASSQGLTGTEAFF TGTGCCAGCTCCCAGGGGTTAACGGGCACTGAAGCTTTCTTT TRBV18 14 - TRBJ1-1 -
CASSPLAGVGDTQYF TGTGCCAGCAGTCCTTTGGCGGGAGTCGGAGATACGCAGTATTTT TRBV28 15 TRBD2 TRBJ2-3 -
CASSLLFEYPGELFF TGTGCCAGCAGCCTCCTGTTTGAGTATCCCGGGGAGCTGTTTTTT TRBV7-6 15 - TRBJ2-2 -
CASSAQVGTGNTIYF TGTGCCAGCAGCGCCCAGGTGGGGACTGGAAACACCATATATTTT TRBV7-3 15 - TRBJ1-3 -
CATSLGGSTYEQYF TGTGCCACCAGTTTAGGGGGCTCAACCTACGAGCAGTACTTC TRBV15 14 TRBD1 TRBJ2-7 -
CASSFHRTGGYEQYF TGTGCCAGCAGTTTTCATCGGACAGGGGGCTACGAGCAGTACTTC TRBV27 15 TRBD1 TRBJ2-7 -
CASRPTGGAYGYTF TGTGCCAGCCGGCCGACAGGGGGCGCCTATGGCTACACCTTC TRBV28 14 TRBD1 TRBJ1-2 -
CASSLSRRAGDQPQHF TGTGCCAGCAGCTTAAGCCGACGGGCGGGGGATCAGCCCCAGCATTTT TRBV7-8 16 - TRBJ1-5 -
CASSQDLGLAGEETQYF TGCGCCAGCAGCCAAGATCTTGGACTAGCGGGAGAAGAGACCCAGTACTTC TRBV4-3 17 TRBD2 TRBJ2-5 -
CASNTRGTDITNYGYTF TGTGCCAGCAACACCCGCGGGACGGATATTACTAACTATGGCTACACCTTC TRBV28 17 - TRBJ1-2 -
CASSVIRTGGTEAFF TGTGCCAGCAGCGTAATAAGGACAGGCGGCACTGAAGCTTTCTTT TRBV7-9 15 TRBD1 TRBJ1-1 -
CASSFGGSRDWLFF TGTGCCAGCAGCTTTGGGGGTTCTCGCGATTGGCTGTTTTTT TRBV7-2 14 - TRBJ2-2 -
CASSSTPPGTGHYGGYTF TGCGCCAGCAGCTCAACCCCCCCCGGGACAGGGCATTATGGTGGCTACACCTTC TRBV5-1 18 TRBD1 TRBJ1-2 -
CASSLARDSLYSNQPQHF TGTGCCAGCAGCTTAGCGCGGGACAGTCTTTATAGCAATCAGCCCCAGCATTTT TRBV7-8 18 TRBD1 TRBJ1-5 -
CASTLRGTGGRRSTEAFF TGTGCCAGTACCCTAAGGGGGACAGGGGGCCGGAGGAGCACTGAAGCTTTCTTT TRBV19 18 TRBD1 TRBJ1-1 -
CASSHRPGITEAFF TGTGCCAGCAGCCACCGCCCGGGGATCACTGAAGCTTTCTTT TRBV27 14 - TRBJ1-1 few
CASSLDLVGRRTYNEQFF TGTGCCAGCAGTTTGGACCTCGTTGGGCGGAGAACCTACAATGAGCAGTTCTTC TRBV28 18 - TRBJ2-1 once
CASGWGVDTGELFF TGTGCCAGCGGTTGGGGCGTTGACACCGGGGAGCTGTTTTTT TRBV9 14 - TRBJ2-2 -
CASSLSPGQIYQPQHF TGTGCCAGCAGCTTGTCGCCGGGACAGATTTATCAGCCCCAGCATTTT TRBV5-5 16 TRBD1 TRBJ1-5 -
CSVEDTGTAETQYF TGCAGCGTTGAAGATACCGGGACAGCTGAGACCCAGTACTTC TRBV29-1 14 TRBD1 TRBJ2-5 -
CASSRDSPTEAFF TGTGCCAGCAGTAGGGACAGCCCAACTGAAGCTTTCTTT TRBV7-9 13 TRBD1 TRBJ1-1 once
CAISGGPEYEQYF TGTGCCATCAGTGGGGGACCAGAATACGAGCAGTACTTC TRBV10-3 13 - TRBJ2-7 -
CASSSIEGVTGANVLTF TGTGCCAGCAGCTCTATTGAGGGGGTGACCGGGGCCAACGTCCTGACTTTC TRBV5-4 17 - TRBJ2-6 -
CASTPWGRGTGELFF TGTGCCAGCACCCCTTGGGGGAGAGGTACCGGGGAGCTGTTTTTT TRBV6-6 15 - TRBJ2-2 -